The rows below give T cell receptor beta chains drawn from one sample of a study of T cell clones after liver transplantation. Profiling relied on immunoSEQ multiplex PCR, and the TCRdb table lists in-frame clones only, not all of them. The table shows some 110,000 clones, with approximately 90% occurring only once. The sample was CD4+ T cells from blood, taken 12 months after liver transplant. The receptors stem from a human patient who received a liver transplant. Some T cells may arise from the graft donor. The CDR3 runs from the conserved cysteine through the conserved F or W. A D gene is named only where the DNA matches it firmly. Where a row states a size, it is once, few, many or the class of an expanded clone; other rows omit it.

J,V,D,size,DNA,CDR3
TRBJ2-1,TRBV7-3,TRBD2,NA,TGTGCCAGCAGCTTAGCTGCGGGAGGGGAGAATGAGCAGTTCTTC,CASSLAAGGENEQFF
TRBJ2-7,TRBV6-5,TRBD1,few,TGTGCCAGCAGTTACTCGACCGGGACAGGAACCTACGAGCAGTACTTC,CASSYSTGTGTYEQYF
TRBJ2-1,TRBV10-2,NA,NA,TGCGCCAGCAGGGGGTATCGGGGCCGTTTCTTAAGGGAGCAGTTCTTC,CASRGYRGRFLREQFF
TRBJ2-3,TRBV4-3,TRBD1,NA,TGCGCCAGCAGCCAAGGGACAGGAACTAGCACAGATACGCAGTATTTT,CASSQGTGTSTDTQYF
TRBJ2-7,TRBV7-2,NA,once,TGTGCCAGCAGCTTAGGACATGTCGACGAGCAGTACTTC,CASSLGHVDEQYF
TRBJ2-7,TRBV10-3,TRBD1,NA,TGTGCCACTCGAGGGGGCGCGAACTACGAGCAGTACTTC,CATRGGANYEQYF
TRBJ2-3,TRBV7-2,TRBD2,NA,TGTGCCAGCAGCTTAGACGTAGCGGGAGTACGGGCGCAGTATTTT,CASSLDVAGVRAQYF
TRBJ1-2,TRBV6-5,TRBD1,NA,TGTGCCAGCAGACCACAGGGGGCGAACTATGGCTACACCTTC,CASRPQGANYGYTF
TRBJ2-1,TRBV19,NA,NA,TGTGCCAGTACCCCCGCGGCTATGTACAATGAGCAGTTCTTC,CASTPAAMYNEQFF
TRBJ1-4,TRBV5-1,NA,NA,TGCGCCAGCAGCTTGGGAGGGTTCGGAGAAAAACTGTTTTTT,CASSLGGFGEKLFF
TRBJ1-2,TRBV30,TRBD1,NA,TGTGCCTGGAGAGGGACAGGGGGTCTTGGCTACACCTTC,CAWRGTGGLGYTF
TRBJ1-4,TRBV19,TRBD1,NA,TGTGCCAGTAGTCGAATCACAGGGGGAGGTAATGAAAAACTGTTTTTT,CASSRITGGGNEKLFF
TRBJ2-1,TRBV9,TRBD2,NA,TGTGCCAGCAGCGTAGACAGCGGGGGCTACAATGAGCAGTTCTTC,CASSVDSGGYNEQFF
TRBJ2-7,TRBV27,NA,NA,TGTGCCAGCAGTTGGACAGTACAATCCTACGAGCAGTACTTC,CASSWTVQSYEQYF
TRBJ1-5,TRBV7-2,NA,NA,TGTGCCAGCAGCTTAGAGAGGGGTTTGCATCAGCCCCAGCATTTT,CASSLERGLHQPQHF
TRBJ2-5,TRBV7-2,TRBD1,few,TGTGCCAGCAGCCCGGACAGGGGGCCACAAGAGACCCAGTACTTC,CASSPDRGPQETQYF
TRBJ1-3,TRBV9,NA,NA,TGTGCCAGCAGCCGAGAGGGGTACTCTGGAAACACCATATATTTT,CASSREGYSGNTIYF
TRBJ2-7,TRBV2,NA,NA,TGTGCCAGCAGCTCACGGGGGTACCAAGCCTACGAGCAGTACTTC,CASSSRGYQAYEQYF
TRBJ2-7,TRBV6-5,TRBD2,NA,TGTGCCAGCAGACCCGGGGTAGCGGGGTCCTACGAGCAGTACTTC,CASRPGVAGSYEQYF
TRBJ1-4,TRBV19,TRBD1,NA,TGTGCCAGTAGTATATCCAGGGGGCGTTATAATGAAAAACTGTTTTTT,CASSISRGRYNEKLFF
TRBJ1-5,TRBV5-1,NA,NA,TGCGCCAGCACCGGAACCGGGACCCCTACGTCGTATAGCAATCAGCCCCAGCATTTT,CASTGTGTPTSYSNQPQHF
TRBJ1-1,TRBV6-1,NA,few,TGTGCCAGCAGGCAGGGAGTGGGGAACACTGAAGCTTTCTTT,CASRQGVGNTEAFF